This entry describes one TCR beta chain. In the authors' workflow: The authors estimated nucleated cell counts from reference gene primer amplification. TCRdb's copy holds only in-frame clones and misses some; the assay was immunoSEQ multiplex PCR. V and J calls and clone size are copied from that table; D and trimming were computed from the DNA. The sample lists around 200,000 clones; 85% were seen once. The data were obtained in a study of blood T cell repertoires in COVID-19. V gave up 2 bases and J gave up 4 bases; unmatched junction bases: 13. The CDR3 loop spans 18 amino acids. Germline V gene lookup returns CDR1 MRHNA and CDR2 SNTAGT.

The chain uses TRBV6-4 and TRBJ2-5; TRBD2 agrees at 10 bases. This sequence was found in a man aged 35 to 55 who had recovered from COVID-19. Material: PBMCs or T cells enriched from blood (not recorded which). CDR3 DNA sequence: TGTGCCAGCAGTGACCCCCGGGCTAGCGGGAGTTTTGTAGAGACCCAGTACTTC. Its protein is CASSDPRASGSFVETQYF.